This entry features one T cell receptor (beta chain) sequence. Assay used: immunoSEQ multiplex PCR; TCRdb lists only in-frame clones, some missing. The sample yields about 100,000 clones, around 90% seen once. V dropped 5 bases and J dropped 2; count of bases not matched to a gene: 5. CDR1 is LNHDA and CDR2 is SQIVND in the germline V gene (reference sequence). The CDR3 is 15 residues long. This record comes from a study of blood T cell repertoires in COVID-19. Study overall: PBMCs, B-cell-depleted T cells, or T cells were the source of the cDNA or gDNA that made up the material.

The sequence came from a woman aged 55-75 years with acute or convalescent COVID-19. Sample: peripheral blood. This rearrangement joins TRBV19 to TRBJ2-7; 11 nucleotides match TRBD2. CDR3 nucleotides: TGTGCCAGTAGTGTCGGGACTAGCGGAACCTACGAGCAGTACTTC. Residues: CASSVGTSGTYEQYF.